This T cell receptor (beta chain) is drawn from a study of response to subunit inactivated influenza vaccine. One entry per CDR3 protein, called by TCRdb with MiXCR from the RT-PCR reads. The repertoire holds hundreds of thousands of distinct CDR3 sequences, with approximately 14% as singletons. For this clonotype: Its antigen is still unknown.

Germline loops: CDR1 LNHDA, CDR2 SQIVND (reference sequence). J was trimmed by 3 bases and V by 3 bases; bases with no gene match: 4. The CDR3 is 16 amino acids. Whole-study findings and limits: Few new T cells, the authors suggested, are recruited by each seasonal influenza vaccination.

This sequence joins TRBV19 and TRBJ2-3; TRBD1 aligns across 12 bases. This sequence was found in a man aged 50-60 years who received an inactivated influenza vaccine. Sequenced material: PBMCs from blood, taken approximately 12 days after vaccination. CDR3 sequence (DNA): TGTGCCAGTAGTATGGGACAGGGGGCTTTTACAGATACGCAGTATTTT. Its translation: CASSMGQGAFTDTQYF.